The clone carrying this TCR beta chain has only a few counts. These data are taken from a study of molecular identifiers for immune sequencing clone quantification. The CDR3 sequence is 15 residues long. Trimming removed 5 bases from V and 3 bases from J, with 13 bases in between. TCRdb itself ran the PCR reads through MiXCR, one entry per CDR3 protein. The sample shows about 510,000 distinct CDR3 sequences, 25% of them seen only once. The J gene is TRBJ2-2, the V gene TRBV12-3 or TRBV12-4, with a possible D match to TRBD1 (6 bases). The origin of this receptor is a human donor in good health. Some libraries in this study had Jurkat cell RNA spiked in. Sequencing input: naive CD8+ T cells from blood, with Jurkat cell RNA spiked in. Indicated subset: FACS-sorted CD8+CD4-CCR7+CD45RA+ naive T cells. CDR3 in DNA: TGTGCCAGCAGTGGGGGACACCAGTACACCGGGGAGCTGTTTTTT. Amino acids: CASSGGHQYTGELFF.